This T cell receptor (beta chain) derives from a study of regulatory T cells in long-lasting Graves disease. For the study at large: Less than 3 months of antithyroid drugs had been taken by newly diagnosed Graves' patients.

Time point denoted: newly diagnosed GD, antithyroid drugs for less than 3 months. Researchers made the TCR library from RNA that was extracted from PBMCs. Construction of the TCR beta libraries employed iRepertoire HTBI primers in conjunction with Arm-PCR of CDR3 regions. TCRdb itself ran the multiplex PCR reads through MiXCR, one entry per CDR3 protein. Here the sample spans about 380,000 distinct CDR3 sequences, about a sixth being singletons. Germline V lookup: CDR1 SGDLS, CDR2 YYNGEE. Trimming cost V 0 bases and J 1 base; bases outside gene matches: 3. The CDR3 spans 16 residues. The chain has TRBV9 and TRBJ2-3, with 9 bases that match TRBD1. Here the sequenced sample was peripheral blood mononuclear cells (PBMCs), taken at new diagnosis, from a patient treated with antithyroid drugs. This sequence originates from a female donor with Graves disease. CDR3 DNA: TGTGCCAGCAGCGTAGACCGGGACAGGGGCACAGATACGCAGTATTTT. Translated: CASSVDRDRGTDTQYF. Drawing the rest from reference TRBV9 and TRBJ2-3, the complete variable domain is DSGVTQTPKHLITATGQRVTLRCSPRSGDLSVYWYQQSLDQGLQFLIQYYNGEERAKGNILERFSAQQFPDLHSELNLSSLELGDSALYFCASSVDRDRGTDTQYFGPGTRLTVL.